This T cell receptor (beta chain) was sequenced for a study of blood T cell repertoires in COVID-19. On the study more broadly: The origin of the acute and convalescent COVID-19 samples was the United States, Italy and Spain.

Either two negative PCRs, clearance, or symptom resolution qualified Cohort 3 donors as recovered. Germline values: CDR1 GTSNPN, CDR2 SVGIG (reference sequence). This CDR3 is built from 14 residues. Trimming removed 4 bases at V and 9 bases at J, with 19 bases between. The authors' processing: Amplification of reference gene primers was used by the study to estimate nucleated cell counts. Sequencing was performed with immunoSEQ multiplex PCR; in TCRdb, only in-frame clones are kept and a portion is missing. V and J calls and clone size are copied from that table; D and trimming were computed from the DNA. The table lists under 300,000 clones, 75% to 90% of them singletons.

The clonotype originates from a young woman who had recovered from COVID-19. The chain employs TRBV30 and TRBJ2-1; D perhaps matches TRBD1 (7 bases). The sample was PBMCs or T cells enriched from blood (not recorded which). The CDR3 nucleotides are TGTGCCTGGACCCCCGCAAACAGGGGAGGTGAGCAGTTCTTC. This codes for CAWTPANRGGEQFF.